The sequence of this TCR beta chain was determined in a study of spatial heterogeneity in lung cancer. Study findings and constraints: Resection blood, more than follow-up blood, showed ubiquitous expanded tumor TCRs.

CDR1 MGHRA and CDR2 YSYEKL come from the germline V gene. Trimming removed 0 bases at V and 7 bases at J, with 16 bases between. The CDR3 has 16 amino acids. TCRdb fed the 5' RACE reads into MiXCR, producing one record per CDR3 protein. The table has some 80,000 distinct CDR3 sequences, around 7.8% seen once; the top ten hold 6% to 7%. Documented time point: sample taken at primary tumor resection. About 73 TRACERx patients with early, untreated non-small cell lung cancer donated samples. This clonotype was seen repeatedly, ten times or more. No antigen is known for it. The J gene is TRBJ2-1, the V gene TRBV4-1, with D perhaps TRBD2 (6 bases). The source material was PBMCs, sampled at surgery. The TCR sequence derives from a male donor with early-stage non-small cell lung cancer. CDR3 in DNA: TGCGCCAGCAGCCAAGACCCAGGAGGGACGTGGAATGAGCAGTTCTTC. Translating gives CASSQDPGGTWNEQFF.